What follows are 16 T cell receptor beta chains derived from one specimen sequenced in a study of T cells after yellow fever vaccination. Using its own MiXCR run on the 5' RACE reads, TCRdb lists one record per CDR3 protein. The sample includes 320,000 or so distinct CDR3 sequences, about 8.3% of them seen just once. Sequencing used PBMCs, obtained 45 days after the first yellow fever vaccination. These receptors came from a young man who received the YFV17D yellow fever vaccine.

The genes are TRBV20-1 and TRBJ2-1; 12 nucleotides line up with TRBD1. The CDR3 is 14 amino acids. The J segment lost 4 bases and the V segment lost 6 bases, leaving 4 bases of the junction unmatched. Germline CDR1 DFQATT, CDR2 SNEGSKA (reference sequence). DNA of the CDR3: TGCAGTGCCGGGACAGGGGGCCGTTACAATGAGCAGTTCTTC. Protein sequence: CSAGTGGRYNEQFF.

This clonotype was detected only a few times. The chain combines TRBV20-1 with TRBJ2-2, with 8 bases that match TRBD1. Per the germline V gene, CDR1 is DFQATT and CDR2 is SNEGSKA (reference sequence). With 5 bases clipped from V and 5 bases from J, the junction kept 4 bases outside the gene matches. CDR3 length: 13 residues. In DNA form, the CDR3 reads TGCAGTGCTTGGACAGGGCGTACCGGGGAGCTGTTTTTT. Translating gives CSAWTGRTGELFF.

This clonotype occurred many times. The chain carries TRBV12-3 or TRBV12-4 and TRBJ1-1; D uncertain. The V and J ends lost 5 bases and 1 base respectively, with 11 bases between them. This CDR3 spans 14 amino acids. The CDR3 sequence: CASSPPAGNTEAFF. Here the CDR3 DNA reads TGTGCCAGCAGTCCCCCGGCAGGGAACACTGAAGCTTTCTTT.

This chain's CDR3 is CASSPGRILGYEQFF. The CDR3 DNA is TGTGCCAGCAGCCCCGGACGGATCCTGGGTTATGAGCAGTTCTTC. The chain is built from TRBV4-2 and TRBJ2-1; D call uncertain. Looked up from germline, CDR1 is LGHNA and CDR2 is YNFKEQ. This CDR3 region has 15 residues. Trimming removed 4 bases from V and 8 bases from J, with 18 bases in between.

This clonotype was counted ten times or more. This rearrangement joins TRBV12-3 or TRBV12-4 to TRBJ2-3; D may match TRBD1 or TRBD2 (5 bases each). V lost 3 bases to trimming and J lost 2 bases, with 9 bases between them. The CDR3 sequence is 14 residues long. CDR3 amino acids: CASSLGPYTDTQYF. In DNA form, the CDR3 reads TGTGCCAGCAGTTTGGGACCTTACACAGATACGCAGTATTTT.

In this sample, this clonotype turned up a few times. The junction departs from the called germline gene at one end, perhaps through a read error. The chain couples TRBV7-2 to TRBJ1-5; tentative D call: TRBD1 (5 bases). Germline CDR1 and CDR2: SGHTA and FQGNSA. The CDR3 extends over 15 amino acids. CDR3 sequence: CASSLARDSNQPQHF. The DNA of the CDR3 is TGTGCCAGCAGCCTAGCCCGGGACAGCAATCAGCCCCAGCATTTT.

In its sample, this clonotype was seen a few times. The V gene is TRBV6-2 or TRBV6-3, the J gene TRBJ2-1, with TRBD2 matching over 12 bases. CDR3 length: 18 residues. J lost 4 bases, V lost 0 bases, and 7 bases had no gene match. Germline CDR1 MNHEY, CDR2 SVGEGT. The CDR3 spells CASSYSRTSGVRYNEQFF. CDR3 DNA sequence: TGTGCCAGCAGTTACTCAAGGACTAGCGGGGTGAGGTACAATGAGCAGTTCTTC.

This clonotype has just a few counts. CDR3 loop: CASSFGGFTDTQYF. In nucleotides, the CDR3 is TGTGCCAGCAGCTTCGGGGGGTTCACAGATACGCAGTATTTT. V usage is TRBV13 and J usage is TRBJ2-3, with TRBD2 matching 7 bases. V was clipped by 3 bases and J by 2 bases; unmatched bases: 2. The CDR3 spans 14 residues. The V gene's germline CDR1 is PRHDT and CDR2 FYEKMQ (reference sequence).

This clonotype turned up a few times. A read error may explain this, as a much larger clone is one base away. The chain couples TRBV3-1 to TRBJ2-3; D not resolved. V was cut by 3 bases and J by 1 base, with 5 bases left in between. Per germline, CDR1 LGHDT and CDR2 YNNKEL (reference sequence). CDR3 length: 13 amino acids. This chain's CDR3 is CASSHRGTDTQYF. Here the CDR3 DNA reads TGTGCCAGCAGCCACCGGGGCACAGATACGCAGTATTTT.

The chain couples TRBV6-5 to TRBJ2-5; a weak D match, TRBD2 (5 bases). V lost 4 bases and J lost 4, with 16 bases in between. This CDR3 has 15 amino acids. Looked up from germline, CDR1 is MNHEY and CDR2 is SVGAGI. CDR3 DNA: TGTGCCAGCAGTTTCATGCCGGGGATGGGAGAGACCCAGTACTTC. Residues: CASSFMPGMGETQYF.

This clonotype was observed a handful of times. The V call is TRBV5-1, the J call TRBJ2-5; D is undetermined. CDR3 length: 13 residues. The ends were cut back, 4 bases at V and 3 bases at J, with 10 bases in the middle. Germline CDR1 and CDR2: SGHRS and YFSETQ. CDR3 nucleotide sequence: TGCGCCAGCAGCCGCTCAAGTGAAGAGACCCAGTACTTC. Its protein is CASSRSSEETQYF.

This clonotype was detected a few times. The chain combines TRBV7-2 with TRBJ1-5; the D gene is possibly TRBD1 (5 bases). The V end lost 5 bases, the J end lost 1 base, and 9 bases lay between the germline ends. CDR3 length: 14 residues. Per germline, CDR1 SGHTA and CDR2 FQGNSA. This chain's CDR3 is CASSADTSNQPQHF. The DNA of the CDR3 is TGTGCCAGCAGCGCGGACACAAGCAATCAGCCCCAGCATTTT.

The sample holds a few counts of this clonotype. The gene calls are TRBV18 and TRBJ2-1; TRBD1 matches 8 bases. V gave up 3 bases and J gave up 8 bases; unmatched junction bases: 9. This CDR3 has 15 amino acids. Germline V gene lookup returns CDR1 KGHSH and CDR2 LQKENI. In DNA form, the CDR3 reads TGTGCCAGCTCACCCGGAACAGGGGGATGGGATGAGCAGTTCTTC. This encodes CASSPGTGGWDEQFF. Drawing the rest from reference TRBV18 and TRBJ2-1, the complete variable domain is NAGVMQNPRHLVRRRGQEARLRCSPMKGHSHVYWYRQLPEEGLKFMVYLQKENIIDESGMPKERFSAEFPKEGPSILRIQQVVRGDSAAYFCASSPGTGGWDEQFFGPGTRLTVL.

The chain carries TRBV6-6 and TRBJ2-1, with 9 positions matching TRBD2. The germline CDR1 and CDR2 sequences are MNHNY and SVGAGI (reference sequence). The CDR3 extends over 12 amino acids. V lost 7 bases and J lost 9; bases outside the gene matches: 4. The CDR3 bases are TGTGCCAGCAAGGGGACTAGCAGTGAGCAGTTCTTC. Its translation is CASKGTSSEQFF.

In its sample, this clonotype was seen many times. V is TRBV11-2 and J is TRBJ2-1; 13 bases agree with TRBD2. V lost 7 bases and J lost 0; bases outside the gene matches: 9. There are 18 residues in the CDR3. The germline gives CDR1 SGHAT, CDR2 FQNNGV. The CDR3 DNA sequence: TGTGCCAGCAAAGGACTAGCGGGGGCCCAAAGCTCCTACAATGAGCAGTTCTTC. Its protein product is CASKGLAGAQSSYNEQFF.

CDR3 sequence (DNA): TGCGCCAGCAGCCAACTTCCGGGACAGGGGGCAGCTGACACCTTC. This translates into CASSQLPGQGAADTF. The chain uses TRBV4-3 and TRBJ1-2; TRBD1 matches 12 bases. Germline trimming cut 2 bases from V and 12 bases from J; bases unmatched to any gene: 10. Germline lookup yields CDR1 LGHNA and CDR2 YSLEER. The CDR3 covers 15 residues.